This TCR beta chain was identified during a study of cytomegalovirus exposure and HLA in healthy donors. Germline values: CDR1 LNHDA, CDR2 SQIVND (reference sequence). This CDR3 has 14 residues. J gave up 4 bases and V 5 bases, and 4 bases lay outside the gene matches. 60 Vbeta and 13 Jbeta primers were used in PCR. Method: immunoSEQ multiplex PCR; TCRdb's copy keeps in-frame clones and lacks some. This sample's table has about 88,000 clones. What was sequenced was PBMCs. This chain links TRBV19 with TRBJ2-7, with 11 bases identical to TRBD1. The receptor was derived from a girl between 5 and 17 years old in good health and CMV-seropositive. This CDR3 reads CASSSGQGAYEQYF. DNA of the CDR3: TGTGCCAGTAGTTCCGGACAGGGGGCTTACGAGCAGTACTTC.